This TCR beta chain was documented in a study of shared clonotypes between healthy human individuals (TCRdb year 2020). For the study in its entirety: A couple of women and a few men aged 18 to 49 years were included in the cohort. For each donor, CD4 naive and CD4 memory were each given three plates, CD8 naive was given two plates, and CD8 memory was given one plate. To estimate repertoire size and how much clonotypes are shared between individuals, the study performed deep sequencing of blood TCR repertoires from five healthy adults. Different laboratories and diverse techniques were used to prepare libraries and sequence TCR repertoires, to increase sequencing depth and limit assay-specific biases. Between about 0.8 and 9 billion PBMCs per donor were obtained by leukapheresis. Broader findings and caveats from the paper: Only blood was sampled, and tissue TCR repertoires likely differ from those in blood. Because the study included only a small number of donors, the genetic and exposure-history diversity represented was limited. Based on pairwise subsampling, the degree of clonotype sharing among donors was expected to be affected by sequencing depth. Compared with non-shared clonotypes, the clonotypes found in all four sorted-subset donors had higher generation probabilities. Rarefaction of sorted-subset datasets indicated incomplete sequencing despite the large sequencing depth. Across several donors, approximately 4.6% of naive CD4, over 3% of naive CD8, 2.3% of memory CD4, and approximately 0.4% of memory CD8 clonotypes were shared. Estimated clonotype richness was generally larger for naive than for memory subsets.

Concerning this clone itself: Its binding antigen is unknown. Base qualities are missing; no much larger clone stands one base away.

Healthy HIV-negative adults with no recently reported acute infections or vaccinations were included as donors. Only Caucasian adults living in Nashville, Tennessee, USA were represented among the donors. CD8 memory samples consisted of magnetically selected CD45RO+ cells combined with CCR7-negative CD45RA+ effector memory (TemRA) cells. After blood collection by leukapheresis, PBMCs were isolated using Ficoll-Histopaque density gradient centrifugation and then cryopreserved in the vapor phase of liquid nitrogen. Analytical flow cytometry was used to check the purity and quantity of each magnetically sorted T cell population. Genomic DNA was isolated from each sorted fraction and quantified by UV absorbance on a Nanodrop 2000c. Using the deep immunoSEQ assay, TCR CDR3 regions were amplified from genomic DNA by multiplex PCR. Extracted genomic DNA from each cell subset was distributed evenly across all wells of several immunoSEQ 96-well plates, and each plate was treated as a replicate. For sorted subsets, roughly 200 ng of genomic DNA, equivalent to around 29,000 T cell genomes, went into each replicate PCR. Purified libraries were quantified with a Qubit 3.0 fluorometer, sized on a Bioanalyzer 2100, and re-quantified with the KAPA Library Quantification kit. A separate single-read 150-cycle Illumina NextSeq 550 flow cell was used to sequence each immunoSEQ 96-well plate. As for how the authors treated the data: Because the immunoSEQ output held only junctional sequences and lacked quality scores, the filtering could not match the filtering applied to full-length reads. To assign V/J genes and CDR3, sequences were annotated against IMGT germline references using PyIR, a Python wrapper for IgBLAST v1.9. Any read was removed if the V/J assignment was weak (E-value above 1e-6), the CDR3 was missing, or the read contained stop codons, out-of-frame junctions, or ambiguous translated residues. A V3J clonotype was defined by an identical inferred V gene, J gene, and CDR3 amino acid sequence. Percentage overlap between repertoires was calculated by dividing the number of shared unique clonotypes by the size of the smaller repertoire. Richness of each repertoire was evaluated using RTK rarefaction, the Chao1 estimator, and Recon v2.1 estimates of unobserved clonotypes. Generation probabilities were computed with OLGA for all TCRbeta clonotypes obtained by the gDNA method from several donors. The immuneACCESS repertoire file appears here via TCRdb, limited to in-frame rearrangements. These files lack a portion of the clones; in checked studies, under half of the deficit traces to unresolved V genes, and the cause of the others is not known. Clonal size and the V and J genes are those of that table, whereas D and trimming came from the DNA. Across this sample there are approximately 640,000 clones, with roughly 91% seen only once. The biggest ten clones account for approximately 35% of the sample.

CDR1 MDHEN and CDR2 SYDVKM are derived from the germline V gene. V trim: 5 bases; J trim: 7 bases; unmatched bases: 15. The CDR3 holds 16 amino acids from the cysteine to the phenylalanine. The sequence is cut down to CDR3 DNA, 48 bases in frame from base 1. This receptor chain uses TRBV28 and TRBJ1-1; 8 bases in the junction line up with TRBD1. Sequences were obtained from memory CD8+ T cells from PBMCs. In the paper's terms, the cell subset or site label means: CD45RO+ cells pooled with CCR7-negative TemRA cells. This TCR was sampled from a man aged 18-30 years in good health. Some clones in this sample may be carry-over from other donors' samples. The CDR3 region has the sequence CASSLRGQGPGREAFF. The sequenced DNA: TGTGCCAGCAGTCTGCGAGGACAGGGCCCAGGCCGTGAAGCTTTCTTT.